This T cell receptor beta chain stems from a study of beta chain features in type 1 diabetes. On the study more broadly: The patient and healthy donor groups were comparable for age, gender and cell yields. Study conclusions and caveats: Fewer insertions but more deletions were seen at VDJ junctions in type 1 diabetes patients.

The entirety of the isolated RNA underwent reverse transcription, so expressed TCRB transcripts were sequenced. Repertoires were generated with immunoSEQ multiplex PCR, while TCRdb's copy carries only in-frame clones and drops some. The table lists under 250,000 clones, approximately 14% of them singletons. V dropped 3 bases and J dropped 6; count of bases not matched to a gene: 4. In germline, CDR1 is MRHNA, CDR2 SNTAGT. The CDR3 is 14 residues long. This clone was seen a handful of times. Its target is not known. CD45RO/CCR7/CD25/CD127/CD95/CD27 staining was used to isolate CD4+ naive, central memory, regulatory and stem cell-like memory cells by sorting.

The sequence was collected from a woman aged 40 to 50 in good health. The V call is TRBV6-4, the J call TRBJ2-1; the match to TRBD2 covers 8 bases. Sequencing was done on a sample of naive CD4+ T cells from blood. The CDR3 loop is CASSDSLAVNEQFF. As DNA, the CDR3 is TGTGCCAGCAGTGATTCACTAGCGGTCAATGAGCAGTTCTTC.